These 17 T cell receptor beta chains originate from one sample sequenced in a study of tumor-infiltrating lymphocytes in localized non-small cell lung cancer (dated by TCRdb to 2020 to 2022). Libraries were constructed by the immunoSEQ multiplex PCR assay. TCRdb took this table from immuneACCESS and kept in-frame rearrangements with V and J called. Such tables lack part of the clones; where checked against another copy, unresolved V genes explain under half of the gap, and the rest is unexplained. This sample has some 14,000 clones in its table, and about 70% of those were observed once. Of the sample, less than 10% is held by the ten largest clones. Sequencing was carried out using lung tumor tissue. The receptor set was obtained from a human donor with non-small cell lung cancer.

This clone was detected only a few times. The V gene is TRBV19, the J gene TRBJ1-4; the match to TRBD1 covers 8 bases. The junction had 10 bases not matched to a gene; V was cut back by 5 bases and J by 8 bases. The germline CDR1 and CDR2 sequences are LNHDA and SQIVND (reference sequence). CDR3 length equals 15 residues. CDR3 bases: TGTGCCAGTAGTCCAACTACAGGGGGTGGCGAAAAACTGTTTTTT. Translation: CASSPTTGGGEKLFF.

The chain uses TRBV19 and TRBJ1-1, with a weak D call TRBD1 (6 bases). The CDR3 is made up of 16 amino acids. The V and J ends lost 0 bases and 2 bases respectively, with 13 bases between them. Germline lookup yields CDR1 LNHDA and CDR2 SQIVND (reference sequence). Here the CDR3 reads CASSIDRGTSNTEAFF. In nucleotides, the CDR3 is TGTGCCAGTAGTATAGATCGAGGGACAAGTAACACTGAAGCTTTCTTT.

About this clone itself: This sample also contains other DNA sequences that code for the same CDR3. The chain has TRBV7-9 and TRBJ1-4; D unclear. The CDR3 extends over 16 amino acids. Trimming took off 1 base at V and 3 bases at J, with 12 bases between the two ends. Germline CDR1 SEHNR, CDR2 FQNEAQ (reference sequence). CDR3: CASSLVQSRPNEKLFF. CDR3 DNA sequence: TGTGCCAGCAGCTTAGTGCAAAGCAGACCTAATGAAAAACTGTTTTTT. The whole variable domain, filled in from reference TRBV7-9 and TRBJ1-4, reads DTGVSQNPRHKITKRGQNVTFRCDPISEHNRLYWYRQTLGQGPEFLTYFQNEAQLEKSRLLSDRFSAERPKGSFSTLEIQRTEQGDSAMYLCASSLVQSRPNEKLFFGSGTQLSVL.

This clone was seen only a few times. The J gene is TRBJ1-4, the V gene TRBV7-2; the D is unclear. Trimming cost V 7 bases and J 5 bases, with 14 bases left between them. CDR3 size: 14 residues. From germline, CDR1 is SGHTA and CDR2 FQGNSA. CDR3 region: CASKTGMENEKLFF. DNA of the CDR3: TGTGCCAGCAAGACGGGGATGGAAAATGAAAAACTGTTTTTT. The complete variable domain, with remaining parts taken from reference TRBV7-2 and TRBJ1-4, reads GAGVSQSPSNKVTEKGKDVELRCDPISGHTALYWYRQSLGQGLEFLIYFQGNSAPDKSGLPSDRFSAERTGGSVSTLTIQRTQQEDSAVYLCASKTGMENEKLFFGSGTQLSVL.

The CDR3 loop is CSVEDMDSYEQYF. The CDR3 nucleotides read TGCAGCGTTGAAGACATGGATTCCTACGAGCAGTACTTC. The chain recombines TRBV29-1 with TRBJ2-7; the D is unclear. The CDR3 covers 13 residues. V lost 0 bases and J 1 base, leaving 7 bases between the germline ends. Germline assignment: CDR1 SQVTM and CDR2 ANQGSEA.

This chain uses TRBV7-9 with TRBJ2-7; D is unclear. CDR3 length equals 13 residues. Germline loops: CDR1 SEHNR, CDR2 FQNEAQ (reference sequence). V dropped 4 bases and J dropped 5 bases, with 12 bases sitting between them. As DNA, the CDR3 is TGTGCCAGCAGCTATCTCAGCAGCGACGAGCAGTACTTC. Encoded protein: CASSYLSSDEQYF.

This clone was found a few times. This chain connects TRBV10-3 to TRBJ1-5; the match to TRBD1 covers 7 bases. With V trimmed by 7 bases and J by 0 bases, 3 bases remained unmatched. The germline V gene encodes CDR1 ENHRY and CDR2 SYGVKD. The CDR3 spans 14 residues. The CDR3 loop reads CAINTGDSNQPQHF. The CDR3 region has the DNA TGTGCCATCAATACAGGGGATAGCAATCAGCCCCAGCATTTT.

The chain carries TRBV6-5 and TRBJ1-1; D is unresolved. CDR3 length: 12 amino acids. Looked up from germline, CDR1 is MNHEY and CDR2 is SVGAGI. V was shortened by 5 bases and J by 4 bases, with 8 bases between the two germline ends. The CDR3 region has the DNA TGTGCCAGCAGTCTCCACAGCACTGAAGCTTTCTTT. Translating it yields CASSLHSTEAFF.

CDR3 region: CASSATEYTEAFF. Here the CDR3 DNA reads TGTGCCAGCAGTGCTACGGAATACACTGAAGCTTTCTTT. This chain links TRBV7-3 with TRBJ1-1; D remains ambiguous. The CDR3 is 13 residues long. The germline V gene encodes CDR1 SGHTA and CDR2 FQGTGA. V was shortened by 6 bases and J by 3 bases, with 11 bases between the two germline ends.

This chain connects TRBV18 to TRBJ1-1; no clear D gene. This CDR3 is built from 12 residues. Trimming removed 2 bases from V and 4 bases from J, with 5 bases in between. The germline CDR1 and CDR2 sequences are KGHSH and LQKENI. For the CDR3, the DNA is TGTGCCAGCTCACCATGGGGCACTGAAGCTTTCTTT. Residues: CASSPWGTEAFF.

The V gene is TRBV2, the J gene TRBJ2-7; D is perhaps TRBD2 (6 bases). Germline loops: CDR1 SNHLY, CDR2 FYNNEI. The CDR3 runs 12 residues. The V and J ends lost 6 bases and 6 bases respectively, with 12 bases between them. The CDR3 DNA reads TGTGCCAGCAGGAGACTAGTACGCGAGCAGTACTTC. This encodes CASRRLVREQYF. Full variable domain (missing parts from reference TRBV2 and TRBJ2-7): EPEVTQTPSHQVTQMGQEVILRCVPISNHLYFYWYRQILGQKVEFLVSFYNNEISEKSEIFDDQFSVERPDGSNFTLKIRSTKLEDSAMYFCASRRLVREQYFGPGTRLTVT.

The chain recombines TRBV13 with TRBJ2-5, with unresolved D. Germline CDR1 PRHDT, CDR2 FYEKMQ (reference sequence). The V and J ends lost 0 bases and 2 bases respectively, with 10 bases between them. The CDR3 loop spans 15 amino acids. The DNA for the CDR3 is TGTGCCAGCAGCTTAGGGTCCCTGACTCAAGAGACCCAGTACTTC. Translating gives CASSLGSLTQETQYF.

The rearrangement links TRBV6-5 to TRBJ1-6; 10 positions agree with TRBD1. Germline-derived CDR1 and CDR2 are MNHEY and SVGAGI. V was pared by 6 bases and J by 7 bases, with 0 bases of the junction left unmatched. The CDR3 is 13 amino acids. Here the CDR3 DNA reads TGTGCCAGCAGGGGACAGGGGAATTCACCCCTCCACTTT. Its translation: CASRGQGNSPLHF.

CDR3 sequence (DNA): TGTGCCAGCAGCACCTGGGGGAGGGAGAACACTGAAGCTTTCTTT. Amino acids: CASSTWGRENTEAFF. The chain uses TRBV7-2 and TRBJ1-1; a weak D match, TRBD1 (5 bases). The CDR3 has 15 amino acids. Trimming removed 5 bases from V and 1 base from J, with 14 bases in between. The germline V gene has CDR1 SGHTA and CDR2 FQGNSA.

V is TRBV27 and J is TRBJ2-1; D may be TRBD1 or TRBD2 (5 bases each). The germline V gene encodes CDR1 MNHEY and CDR2 SMNVEV (reference sequence). V lost 5 bases and J 0 bases, leaving 8 bases between the germline ends. The CDR3 length is 14 residues. CDR3 sequence (DNA): TGTGCCAGCAGTGGGGGAAGCTCCTACAATGAGCAGTTCTTC. It yields the protein CASSGGSSYNEQFF.

The CDR3 loop is CASSSDRATEAFF. CDR3 coding DNA: TGTGCCAGCAGTTCGGACAGGGCCACTGAAGCTTTCTTT. This chain joins TRBV6-4 and TRBJ1-1; 8 bases fit TRBD1. The CDR3 is 13 residues long. Germline V gives CDR1 MRHNA, CDR2 SNTAGT. V was clipped by 5 bases and J by 4 bases; unmatched bases: 3.

Of note for this clone: The same CDR3 arises from other DNA sequences in this sample as well. This chain connects TRBV10-3 to TRBJ2-1; the D is unclear. The CDR3 has 15 residues. V shed 10 bases and J shed 0 bases, with 16 bases lying between them. Germline V gene data show CDR1 as ENHRY and CDR2 as SYGVKD. The CDR3 protein is CATQDSGSSYNEQFF. The CDR3 DNA reads TGTGCCACTCAAGATTCTGGAAGCTCCTACAATGAGCAGTTCTTC.